A single sample gave rise to the 23 T cell receptor beta chains below, sequenced in a study of a mutant IDH1 vaccine in newly diagnosed glioma. Documented time point: week 23, last vaccination. Doses consisted of 300 ug of mutant IDH1 20-mer peptide each, paired with topical imiquimod. Some clones are missing from TCRdb's copy, which holds only in-frame ones; the method was immunoSEQ multiplex PCR. There are 75,000 to 80,000 clones in the sample; more than 70% occur only once, and around 0.73% lies in the top ten. For these receptors, no antigen is known. Sequenced here: PBMCs, sampled from a glioma patient whose treatment included an IDH1 peptide vaccine. The receptors here all came from a woman aged 50 to 60 with glioma.

The chain recombines TRBV5-1 with TRBJ1-2; D ambiguous. Trimming stripped 1 base from V and 10 bases from J, with 17 bases between. The CDR3 runs 14 residues. CDR1 and CDR2 from the germline V gene are SGHRS and YFSETQ. CDR3 nucleotides: TGCGCCAGCAGCTTGTTAGGGTCCCAAGAGGACTACACCTTC. Translation: CASSLLGSQEDYTF. The full variable domain, with the rest looked up from reference TRBV5-1 and TRBJ1-2, is KAGVTQTPRYLIKTRGQQVTLSCSPISGHRSVSWYQQTPGQGLQFLFEYFSETQRNKGNFPGRFSGRQFSNSRSEMNVSTLELGDSALYLCASSLLGSQEDYTFGSGTRLTVV.

The genes are TRBV19 and TRBJ2-7; D gene unclear. With 4 bases removed from V and 9 bases from J, the gap between germline ends came to 19 bases. Germline V gene data show CDR1 as LNHDA and CDR2 as SQIVND (reference sequence). The CDR3 is made up of 14 amino acids. CDR3 residues: CASSRGEGWLGQYF. The DNA of the CDR3 is TGTGCCAGTAGTAGAGGTGAAGGGTGGTTGGGGCAGTACTTC.

The chain carries TRBV9 and TRBJ2-1; D possibly corresponds to TRBD2 (5 bases). V was clipped by 0 bases and J by 9 bases, with 10 bases between them. The CDR3 sequence is 13 residues long. The germline CDR1 and CDR2 sequences are SGDLS and YYNGEE. CDR3: CASSVEGSGEQFF. As DNA, the CDR3 is TGTGCCAGCAGCGTAGAGGGCAGCGGTGAGCAGTTCTTC.

This clone was recorded once. This chain uses TRBV10-3 with TRBJ2-1; possible D gene TRBD1, 6 bases. Trimming removed 6 bases from V and 7 bases from J, with 16 bases in between. The germline V gene has CDR1 ENHRY and CDR2 SYGVKD. CDR3 size: 14 residues. CDR3 nucleotides: TGTGCCATCAGACCGGGACAAGAACAGAATGAGCAGTTCTTC. Translation: CAIRPGQEQNEQFF.

This chain links TRBV27 with TRBJ2-1; TRBD2 matches at 10 bases. Trimming cost V 5 bases and J 2 bases; bases outside gene matches: 6. This CDR3 has 16 residues. Germline CDR1 reads MNHEY; CDR2 reads SMNVEV (reference sequence). CDR3 nucleotides: TGTGCCAGCAGTCCCACCGGGACTAGCGCCTACAATGAGCAGTTCTTC. This gives the protein CASSPTGTSAYNEQFF.

The chain is built from TRBV18 and TRBJ2-1; the match to TRBD2 covers 8 bases. Losses at the gene ends were 2 bases for V and 9 bases for J; bases not matched to a gene: 9. The CDR3 length is 15 residues. The germline CDR1 and CDR2 sequences are KGHSH and LQKENI. The CDR3 is CASSPSEREWGEQFF. CDR3 in DNA: TGTGCCAGCTCACCATCAGAGCGGGAGTGGGGTGAGCAGTTCTTC.

CDR3 region: CASSLSTSGYEQYF. In nucleotides, the CDR3 is TGTGCCAGCAGTTTATCGACTAGCGGATACGAGCAGTACTTC. The chain is built from TRBV27 and TRBJ2-7, with 9 bases aligning to TRBD2. The CDR3 length is 14 residues. The V gene end was trimmed by 0 bases and the J gene end by 4 bases; junction bases not matched to a gene: 1. Germline CDR1 and CDR2: MNHEY and SMNVEV (reference sequence).

The CDR3 region has the DNA TGTGCCAGCAGCCACCAGGGGGGCCAGAACGAGCAGTACTTC. Translation gives CASSHQGGQNEQYF. The chain has TRBV13 and TRBJ2-7; a weak D match, TRBD1 (7 bases). The germline CDR1 and CDR2 sequences are PRHDT and FYEKMQ (reference sequence). The CDR3 consists of 14 residues. V lost 5 bases and J 5 bases, leaving 16 bases between the germline ends.

The V call is TRBV2, the J call TRBJ2-7; TRBD1 might be the D (5 bases). The CDR3 totals 14 residues. Germline V lookup: CDR1 SNHLY, CDR2 FYNNEI. Deletions cut 6 bases from V and 0 bases from J, with 12 bases between. CDR3 region: CASRGFQGSYEQYF. The CDR3 nucleotides read TGTGCCAGCAGGGGATTTCAGGGCTCCTACGAGCAGTACTTC. The complete variable domain, with remaining parts taken from reference TRBV2 and TRBJ2-7, reads EPEVTQTPSHQVTQMGQEVILRCVPISNHLYFYWYRQILGQKVEFLVSFYNNEISEKSEIFDDQFSVERPDGSNFTLKIRSTKLEDSAMYFCASRGFQGSYEQYFGPGTRLTVT.

The V call is TRBV7-9, the J call TRBJ2-7; TRBD1 matches at 7 bases. The CDR3 sequence is 15 residues long. Germline CDR1 and CDR2: SEHNR and FQNEAQ (reference sequence). V trimming: 0 bases; J trimming: 7 bases; junction bases outside the gene matches: 9. Here the CDR3 DNA reads TGTGCCAGCAGCTTAGCTGGCACAGGGGTGGGGGAGCAGTACTTC. Translation: CASSLAGTGVGEQYF.

This chain uses TRBV5-1 with TRBJ2-3, with D possibly being TRBD2 (6 bases). V shed 0 bases and J shed 4 bases, with 12 bases lying between them. Germline V CDR1 and CDR2: SGHRS, YFSETQ. The CDR3 extends over 15 amino acids. This chain's CDR3 is CASSLDGRRADTQYF. The CDR3 bases are TGCGCCAGCAGCTTGGACGGGAGAAGGGCAGATACGCAGTATTTT.

The genes are TRBV28 and TRBJ2-2; D remains unclear. This CDR3 is built from 14 residues. CDR1 MDHEN and CDR2 SYDVKM come from the germline V gene. V shed 3 bases and J shed 1 base, with 6 bases lying between them. CDR3 sequence reads: CASSFPENTGELFF. In DNA form, the CDR3 reads TGTGCCAGCAGTTTTCCAGAGAACACCGGGGAGCTGTTTTTT.

In this sample, this clone turned up once. The genes are TRBV7-9 and TRBJ1-5, with TRBD1 as a possible D gene (6 bases). The CDR3 has 15 residues. Germline CDR1 and CDR2: SEHNR and FQNEAQ (reference sequence). With 1 base removed from V and 5 bases from J, the gap between germline ends came to 12 bases. The CDR3 bases are TGTGCCAGCAGCTTAGGCAGGGGTCGGGATCAGCCCCAGCATTTT. This translates into CASSLGRGRDQPQHF.

The chain is built from TRBV30 and TRBJ2-5, with TRBD2 matching over 11 bases. The CDR3 length is 15 residues. The ends lost 0 bases at V and 5 bases at J; junction bases unmatched: 5. Germline-derived CDR1 and CDR2 are GTSNPN and SVGIG (reference sequence). CDR3 sequence (DNA): TGTGCCTGGAGTGTTTTAGCGGGAGGGGATGAGACCCAGTACTTC. Its translation is CAWSVLAGGDETQYF.

V and J are TRBV28 and TRBJ1-4; weak D call: TRBD1 (5 bases). CDR3 length: 16 amino acids. V was trimmed by 6 bases and J by 0 bases, leaving 14 bases between them. Germline CDR1 is MDHEN and CDR2 is SYDVKM. The CDR3 spells CASRNQGLATNEKLFF. The CDR3 coding sequence is TGTGCCAGCAGAAATCAGGGCCTAGCAACTAATGAAAAACTGTTTTTT.

J is TRBJ1-2 and V is TRBV2; 7 bases align to TRBD1. After removal of 6 bases from V and 8 bases from J, the junction contained 9 bases not matched to a gene. The length of the CDR3 is 13 residues. Germline V gene data show CDR1 as SNHLY and CDR2 as FYNNEI. In nucleotides, the CDR3 is TGTGCCAGCAGGGTACAGGGGCAGGGAGGCTACACCTTC. Its protein is CASRVQGQGGYTF.

This clone was detected once. V usage is TRBV27 and J usage is TRBJ1-5; D gene ambiguous. This CDR3 is 14 amino acids long. In germline, CDR1 is MNHEY, CDR2 SMNVEV (reference sequence). Trimming cost V 3 bases and J 0 bases, with 6 bases left between them. CDR3 sequence: CASSLAASNQPQHF. In DNA form, the CDR3 reads TGTGCCAGCAGTTTGGCGGCTAGCAATCAGCCCCAGCATTTT.

V usage is TRBV28 and J usage is TRBJ2-7, with TRBD1 as a possible D gene (5 bases). This CDR3 has 15 amino acids. Trimming stripped 6 bases from V and 6 bases from J, with 21 bases between. Germline V CDR1 and CDR2: MDHEN, SYDVKM. The CDR3 DNA reads TGTGCCAGCAGCCGCGCCGCTCAAGGGGCTGGCGAGCAGTACTTC. Its translation is CASSRAAQGAGEQYF.

This clone appeared a single time. This chain uses TRBV28 with TRBJ1-2, with 7 bases matching TRBD1. Unmatched junction bases numbered 2, after V lost 4 bases and J lost 6 bases. The CDR3 spans 12 residues. CDR1 is MDHEN, CDR2 SYDVKM, per germline. For the CDR3, the DNA is TGTGCCAGCAGTTCGACAGGGCATGGCTACACCTTC. Its protein product is CASSSTGHGYTF.

The chain is built from TRBV6-5 and TRBJ1-5; 8 nucleotides match TRBD1. CDR1 and CDR2 (germline): MNHEY, SVGAGI. With V trimmed by 6 bases and J by 2 bases, 6 bases remained unmatched. The CDR3 totals 15 residues. The chain's CDR3 is CASRSGGGGNQPQHF. CDR3 DNA: TGTGCCAGCAGGTCAGGGGGCGGTGGCAATCAGCCCCAGCATTTT.

This clone was seen a single time. The genes are TRBV9 and TRBJ2-7; no clear D. The V end lost 3 bases, the J end lost 0 bases, and 13 bases lay between the germline ends. Germline V CDR1 and CDR2: SGDLS, YYNGEE. This CDR3 is 15 amino acids long. The chain's CDR3 is CASSEAEAVSYEQYF. In DNA form, the CDR3 reads TGTGCCAGCAGCGAAGCAGAGGCAGTCTCCTACGAGCAGTACTTC.

The chain carries TRBV6-5 and TRBJ2-7; 7 nucleotides agree with TRBD1. Germline loops: CDR1 MNHEY, CDR2 SVGAGI. CDR3 size: 11 residues. The V and J ends lost 6 bases and 9 bases, in that order; junction bases with no gene match: 5. In nucleotides, the CDR3 is TGTGCCAGCAGGCAGGGGGTTGGGCAGTACTTC. This codes for CASRQGVGQYF.

This chain uses TRBV28 with TRBJ2-3; D is possibly TRBD2 (6 bases). Trimming cost V 6 bases and J 0 bases, with 13 bases left between them. The CDR3 contains 15 residues. CDR1 is MDHEN and CDR2 is SYDVKM in the germline V gene. CDR3 sequence (DNA): TGTGCCAGCAGACCCGGACTACTTAGCACAGATACGCAGTATTTT. Its protein is CASRPGLLSTDTQYF.